This is a list of T cell receptor beta chains from one sample in a study of regulatory T cells in long-lasting Graves disease. MiXCR was run by TCRdb on the multiplex PCR reads, yielding one entry per CDR3 protein. The top ten clones hold about 25% of a sample with hundreds of thousands of distinct CDR3 sequences, roughly a sixth of them seen once. This same sample was also part of a study on T cells in Graves' hyperthyroidism and ophthalmopathy.

Sequencing used peripheral blood mononuclear cells (PBMCs), obtained at new diagnosis, from a patient treated with antithyroid drugs. Every receptor here comes from a woman aged 35-65 years with Graves disease. Both conserved end residues are part of each CDR3. D genes are given only for firm matches. Some rows have no size entry. The others give once, few or many, or a class for an expanded clone.

D gene	V gene	clone size	J gene	CDR3 DNA	CDR3 protein
TRBD2	TRBV7-2	many	TRBJ2-5	TGTGCCAGCAGCTTCCCCTTTAGCGGGGGGGCAGCAGAGACCCAGTACTTC	CASSFPFSGGAAETQYF
-	TRBV11-2	-	TRBJ1-1	TGTGCCAGCAACTCACTCTCGGAGGGTGAAGTGCACACTGAAGCTTTCTTT	CASNSLSEGEVHTEAFF
TRBD2	TRBV2	once	TRBJ2-7	TGTGCCAGCAGCATGGGGACTAGCGGGGCCTACTGCGAGCAGTACTTC	CASSMGTSGAYCEQYF
TRBD1	TRBV3-1	many	TRBJ1-2	TGTGCCAGCAGCCCCCAAGGGGGACAGGCGGGCTACACCTTC	CASSPQGGQAGYTF
-	TRBV30	-	TRBJ1-1	TGTGCCTGGACCCGGAAGACTAACACTGAAGCTTTCTTT	CAWTRKTNTEAFF
-	TRBV10-3	few	TRBJ1-2	TGTGCCATCACCGGGAGTGAGGGCGGCTACACCTTC	CAITGSEGGYTF
TRBD1	TRBV19	few	TRBJ1-1	TGTGCCAGTACTCAGATGCTAACAGGGGTGAGGTTGGCTTTCTTT	CASTQMLTGVRLAFF
TRBD1	TRBV3-1	once	TRBJ2-7	TGTGCCAGCAGGGGGACAGGCTACGAGCAGTACTTC	CASRGTGYEQYF
TRBD1	TRBV11-2	many	TRBJ2-7	TGTGCCAGCAGCCTGACAGGGAAGAACGAGCAGTACTTC	CASSLTGKNEQYF
-	TRBV7-2	many	TRBJ1-1	TGTGCCAGCAGCCCGGGGTCAATGAACACTGAAGCTTTCTTT	CASSPGSMNTEAFF
-	TRBV2	many	TRBJ1-4	TGTGCCAGCAGTGAAGCGGGGGCCCTGGGGAATGAAAAACTGTTTTTT	CASSEAGALGNEKLFF
-	TRBV10-2	-	TRBJ2-5	TGCGCCAGCAGGGACCCTCCTAAAGAGACCCAGTACTTC	CASRDPPKETQYF
TRBD1	TRBV5-4	-	TRBJ2-1	TGTGCCAGCATCCGAGGGACAGGGGGGGAGAGCTCCTACAATGAGCAGTTCTTC	CASIRGTGGESSYNEQFF
-	TRBV12-3/TRBV12-4	many	TRBJ2-3	TGTGCCAGCAGTTTCACAGATACGCAGTATTTT	CASSFTDTQYF
-	TRBV6-9	many	TRBJ2-7	TGTGCCAGCAGTTTCTACCCTGGGTACGAGCAGTACTTC	CASSFYPGYEQYF
-	TRBV7-8	many	TRBJ1-3	TGTGCCAGCAGCTTAGGTTGGGGAAGGGACGGAAACACCATATATTTT	CASSLGWGRDGNTIYF
-	TRBV7-9	many	TRBJ1-6	TGTGCCAGCAGATCGACGGTGAGCTCCTATAATTCACCCCTCCACTTT	CASRSTVSSYNSPLHF
-	TRBV18	few	TRBJ1-2	TGTGCCAGCTCACCACCTGAGGGGCGCACCCGCTATGGCTACACCTTC	CASSPPEGRTRYGYTF
-	TRBV20-1	many	TRBJ1-1	TGCAGTGCTAGCCAAGGTGGGGGCAACACTGAAGCTTTCTTT	CSASQGGGNTEAFF
TRBD2	TRBV2	-	TRBJ2-3	TGTGCCAGCTCGGGCGGGCTAGCGGCCTACACAGATACGCAGTATTTT	CASSGGLAAYTDTQYF
TRBD2	TRBV12-3/TRBV12-4	-	TRBJ2-5	TGTGCCAGCAGTATGCTAGCGGGGGGGATTGGAGAGACCCAGTACTTC	CASSMLAGGIGETQYF
-	TRBV7-9	-	TRBJ1-2	TGTGCCAGCACCTCATTCCACAACATGGGGGCTAACTATGGCTACACCTTC	CASTSFHNMGANYGYTF